This T cell receptor (beta chain) is from a study of blood T cell repertoires in COVID-19. Across the study: Specimens from acute and convalescent COVID-19 originated in the United States, Italy and Spain.

In the authors' workflow: Estimated nucleated cell counts came from reference gene primer amplification. This table comes from immunoSEQ multiplex PCR, and its TCRdb copy is limited to in-frame clones, with some not included. The V and J calls and clone size come from that table; D and trimming were worked out from the DNA. This table holds about 190,000 clones, approximately 80% found once. The V gene's germline CDR1 is GTSNPN and CDR2 SVGIG (reference sequence). V was shortened by 2 bases and J by 3 bases, with 11 bases between the two germline ends. The CDR3 sequence is 13 residues long. Sample: peripheral blood. This chain connects TRBV30 to TRBJ2-7, with TRBD1 as a possible D gene (5 bases). This clonotype was obtained from a human donor in a cohort sampled during active COVID-19. CDR3 nucleotide sequence: TGTGCCTGGAGTACAGGCCAGTTCTACGAGCAGTACTTC. Its protein product is CAWSTGQFYEQYF. The variable domain in full, completed from reference TRBV30 and TRBJ2-7, reads SQTIHQWPATLVQPVGSPLSLECTVEGTSNPNLYWYRQAAGRGLQLLFYSVGIGQISSEVPQNLSASRPQDRQFILSSKKLLLSDSGFYLCAWSTGQFYEQYFGPGTRLTVT.